The sequence of this T cell receptor (beta chain) was determined in a study of cytomegalovirus exposure and HLA in healthy donors. V gave up 4 bases and J gave up 7 bases, with 16 bases separating them. Germline CDR1 is MNHEY and CDR2 is SVGAGI. This CDR3 region has 14 residues. The PCR contained 60 Vbeta and 13 Jbeta primers. Measured with immunoSEQ multiplex PCR; TCRdb has only the in-frame clones, and not every one. The sample yields 130,000 to 150,000 clones, roughly 75% seen once. Input material: PBMCs. J is TRBJ1-2 and V is TRBV6-5; no firm D call. The receptor was isolated from a female donor in good health and CMV-seronegative. The CDR3 nucleotides are TGTGCCAGCAGTTTATCCCCCCGGAGTGGTGGCTACACCTTC. This sequence encodes CASSLSPRSGGYTF.